The 19 T cell receptor beta chains below all came from one sample that was sequenced in a study of molecular identifiers for immune sequencing clone quantification. TCRdb reprocessed the PCR reads via MiXCR and lists one record per CDR3 protein. The sample shows 100,000 or so distinct CDR3 sequences, roughly a third of them seen only once. What was sequenced was naive CD8+ T cells from blood, with Jurkat cell RNA spiked in. The subset was: FACS-sorted CD8+CD4-CCR7+CD45RA+ naive T cells. Source of these receptors: a human donor in good health. Some libraries in this study had Jurkat cell RNA spiked in.

This clonotype has a count of ten or more. This rearrangement joins TRBV7-8 to TRBJ2-2; D unresolved. This CDR3 has 13 amino acids. V lost 10 bases and J lost 0, with 9 bases in between. CDR1 is SGHVS, CDR2 FQNEAQ, per germline. The CDR3 region has the DNA TGTGCCATCTCTCATGCGAACACCGGGGAGCTGTTTTTT. Encoded protein: CAISHANTGELFF.

The table lists this clonotype with a few counts. Here the CDR3 reads CASSLQPGLAGGAYEQYF. CDR3 DNA: TGTGCCAGCAGTTTACAACCGGGACTAGCGGGGGGGGCCTACGAGCAGTACTTC. The V and J genes are TRBV6-5 and TRBJ2-7; 16 bases agree with TRBD2. The CDR3 consists of 18 residues. V was pared by 4 bases and J by 2 bases, with 8 bases of the junction left unmatched. The germline gives CDR1 MNHEY, CDR2 SVGAGI.

This clonotype was seen only a few times. This chain connects TRBV28 to TRBJ1-5; 9 bases map to TRBD1. CDR1 MDHEN and CDR2 SYDVKM come from the germline V gene. The CDR3 contains 18 residues. V was clipped by 3 bases and J by 4 bases; unmatched bases: 13. The CDR3 DNA reads as TGTGCCAGCAGTTTTTCAATACAGGGGGCTTGGGTAAATCAGCCCCAGCATTTT. The encoded protein is CASSFSIQGAWVNQPQHF.

This clonotype has a count of ten or more. The rearrangement joins TRBV14 to TRBJ2-7, with 7 bases aligning to TRBD1. This CDR3 spans 15 amino acids. Trimming at V came to 4 bases and at J to 2 bases, leaving 8 bases not matched to a gene. Germline V gene lookup returns CDR1 SGHDN and CDR2 FVKESK. DNA of the CDR3: TGTGCCAGCAGCCCGACAGGGTGGTCCGCCTACGAGCAGTACTTC. Translating it yields CASSPTGWSAYEQYF.

This clonotype was counted between two and nine times. The V gene is TRBV7-9, the J gene TRBJ2-1; TRBD2 agrees at 7 bases. CDR3 size: 14 residues. The V gene end was trimmed by 0 bases and the J gene end by 7 bases; junction bases not matched to a gene: 3. Germline CDR1 reads SEHNR; CDR2 reads FQNEAQ (reference sequence). The DNA for the CDR3 is TGTGCCAGCAGCTTAGCGCGGGGGTCTAATGAGCAGTTCTTC. Translating it yields CASSLARGSNEQFF.

The rearrangement joins TRBV29-1 to TRBJ2-5; TRBD2 might be the D (6 bases). The CDR3 runs 14 residues. V was trimmed by 6 bases and J by 3 bases, leaving 17 bases between them. Germline CDR1 SQVTM, CDR2 ANQGSEA. CDR3 residues: CSVGALGGKETQYF. For the CDR3, the DNA is TGCAGCGTAGGGGCTTTAGGCGGGAAAGAGACCCAGTACTTC.

This clonotype was seen many times. This CDR3 is CATSRTDTQYF. CDR3 nucleotides: TGTGCCACCAGCAGAACCGATACGCAGTATTTT. The chain combines TRBV15 with TRBJ2-3; unclear D gene. The germline CDR1 and CDR2 sequences are LNHNV and YYDKDF (reference sequence). The CDR3 runs to 11 residues. The V and J ends lost 2 bases and 6 bases respectively, with 3 bases between them.

As to this clonotype: One end of the junction is discordant with germline, which a read error may explain. This chain links TRBV29-1 with TRBJ2-7; D is undetermined. The CDR3 is made up of 11 amino acids. Germline CDR1 reads SQVTM; CDR2 reads ANQGSEA. DNA for the CDR3: TGCAGCGTTGAGGCCAGATACGAGCAGAACTTC. It yields the protein CSVEARYEQNF.

V is TRBV12-3 or TRBV12-4 and J is TRBJ2-6; the match to TRBD1 covers 7 bases. The CDR3 is 18 amino acids. V dropped 5 bases and J dropped 2; count of bases not matched to a gene: 12. The CDR3 loop reads CASSIVVLGGAGANVLTF. In nucleotides, the CDR3 is TGTGCCAGCAGTATAGTAGTCTTAGGGGGCGCTGGGGCCAACGTCCTGACTTTC.

The gene calls are TRBV24-1 and TRBJ2-3, with TRBD2 identical over 8 bases. V trimming: 7 bases; J trimming: 4 bases; junction bases outside the gene matches: 6. This CDR3 is built from 14 residues. In germline, CDR1 is KGHDR, CDR2 SFDVKD. The CDR3: CATRGLDGPDTQYF. CDR3 nucleotide sequence: TGTGCCACCAGGGGACTAGACGGTCCAGATACGCAGTATTTT.

CDR3 protein: CASSQVHRTGTGFGNTIYF. DNA of the CDR3: TGCGCCAGCAGCCAGGTTCACCGCACCGGGACAGGGTTTGGAAACACCATATATTTT. V and J are TRBV4-3 and TRBJ1-3, with TRBD1 matching 9 bases. The germline V gene has CDR1 LGHNA and CDR2 YSLEER. The CDR3 consists of 19 residues. With 3 bases clipped from V and 3 bases from J, the junction kept 15 bases outside the gene matches.

This clonotype was observed many times. The chain couples TRBV7-8 to TRBJ2-3; the match to TRBD2 covers 13 bases. This CDR3 region has 20 residues. The V segment lost 0 bases and the J segment 9 bases; nucleotides outside the gene matches: 18. The germline V gene encodes CDR1 SGHVS and CDR2 FQNEAQ. CDR3 sequence reads: CASSLADPTSGRVYWITQYF. Written as DNA, the CDR3 is TGTGCCAGCAGCTTAGCAGATCCCACTAGCGGGAGGGTTTATTGGATAACGCAGTATTTT.

This clonotype was detected once. This may stem from a read error, because a much larger clone lies one nucleotide away. The rearrangement joins TRBV29-1 to TRBJ1-1; no firm D call. The CDR3 is 11 residues long. Germline V gene lookup returns CDR1 SQVTM and CDR2 ANQGSEA. CDR3 nucleotide sequence: TGCAGCGTTGGTAGCCACACTGAAGCTATCTTT. As protein: CSVGSHTEAIF.

The V and J genes are TRBV28 and TRBJ2-5; D is ambiguous. The V gene lost 2 bases and the J gene lost 2 bases, with 6 bases spanning the gap. CDR1 and CDR2 (germline): MDHEN, SYDVKM. The CDR3 has 13 amino acids. The CDR3 loop reads CASSLSSQETQYF. CDR3 DNA: TGTGCCAGCAGTTTAAGCAGTCAAGAGACCCAGTACTTC.

This clonotype was detected many times. The chain joins TRBV7-8 to TRBJ2-3; TRBD2 agrees at 7 bases. CDR3 size: 15 residues. V trimming: 2 bases; J trimming: 3 bases; junction bases outside the gene matches: 5. Germline CDR1 and CDR2: SGHVS and FQNEAQ. The CDR3 loop reads CASSLLGGRTDTQYF. CDR3 bases: TGTGCCAGCAGCTTACTCGGCGGGAGAACAGATACGCAGTATTTT.

This sequence joins TRBV2 and TRBJ2-7; D remains ambiguous. The germline V gene has CDR1 SNHLY and CDR2 FYNNEI. The CDR3 contains 13 residues. V lost 7 bases and J lost 4, with 14 bases in between. This CDR3 is CASTLKALYEQYF. In nucleotides, the CDR3 is TGTGCCAGCACTCTAAAGGCCCTATACGAGCAGTACTTC.

This clonotype was seen repeatedly, ten times or more. This chain joins TRBV16 and TRBJ2-7, with 7 positions matching TRBD1. CDR3 size: 13 residues. Unmatched junction bases numbered 2, after V lost 0 bases and J lost 6 bases. CDR1 is KGHSY, CDR2 FQNENV, per germline. CDR3 in amino acids: CASSQSWTGEQYF. CDR3 nucleotides: TGTGCCAGCAGCCAATCGTGGACAGGCGAGCAGTACTTC.

The chain carries TRBV3-1 and TRBJ2-7, with 9 bases lining up with TRBD2. From germline, CDR1 is LGHDT and CDR2 YNNKEL (reference sequence). This CDR3 is built from 13 residues. The V gene end was trimmed by 3 bases and the J gene end by 9 bases; junction bases not matched to a gene: 6. The CDR3: CASSHPSGIGQYF. The CDR3 coding sequence is TGTGCCAGCAGCCACCCTAGCGGGATCGGGCAGTACTTC.

The chain carries TRBV7-9 and TRBJ2-5; D gene ambiguous. V lost 6 bases to trimming and J lost 5 bases, with 13 bases between them. The CDR3 consists of 13 residues. The germline V gene has CDR1 SEHNR and CDR2 FQNEAQ (reference sequence). The CDR3 bases are TGTGCCAGCAGGATACTGGGTTTGGAGACCCAGTACTTC. This codes for CASRILGLETQYF.